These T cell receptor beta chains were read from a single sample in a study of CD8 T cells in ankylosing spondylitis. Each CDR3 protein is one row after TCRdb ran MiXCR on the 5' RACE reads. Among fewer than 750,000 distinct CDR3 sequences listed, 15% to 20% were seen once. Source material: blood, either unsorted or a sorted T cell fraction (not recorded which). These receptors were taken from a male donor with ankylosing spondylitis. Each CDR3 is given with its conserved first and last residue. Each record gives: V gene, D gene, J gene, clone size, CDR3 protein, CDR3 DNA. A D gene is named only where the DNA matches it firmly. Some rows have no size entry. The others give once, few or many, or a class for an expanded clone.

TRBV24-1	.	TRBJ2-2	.	CATSDYRAGSGELFF	TGTGCCACCAGTGATTACAGGGCTGGATCCGGGGAGCTGTTTTTT
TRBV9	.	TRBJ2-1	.	CASSVEGGGGYNEQFF	TGTGCCAGCAGCGTAGAGGGGGGAGGGGGATACAATGAGCAGTTCTTC
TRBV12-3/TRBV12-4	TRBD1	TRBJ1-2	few	CASSYSGTEGGYTF	TGTGCCAGCTCGTATTCCGGGACAGAGGGCGGCTACACCTTC
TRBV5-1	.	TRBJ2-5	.	CASSLGPVQETQYF	TGCGCCAGCAGCTTGGGTCCAGTCCAAGAGACCCAGTACTTC
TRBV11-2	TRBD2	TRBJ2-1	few	CASSLQREGQYEQFF	TGTGCCAGCAGCTTACAGCGGGAGGGCCAATATGAGCAGTTCTTC
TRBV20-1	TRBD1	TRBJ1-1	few	CSARDRDSMNTEAFF	TGCAGTGCTAGAGATCGGGACAGTATGAACACTGAAGCTTTCTTT
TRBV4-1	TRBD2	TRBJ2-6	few	CASRWAGGPSGANVLTF	TGCGCCAGCAGATGGGCGGGGGGGCCCTCTGGGGCCAACGTCCTGACTTTC
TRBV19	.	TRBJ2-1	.	CASSILPRGPYNEQFF	TGTGCCAGTAGTATCCTCCCCCGAGGGCCTTACAATGAGCAGTTCTTC
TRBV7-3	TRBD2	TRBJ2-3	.	CASSLTVATSGRNTQYF	TGTGCCAGCAGCTTAACGGTCGCGACTAGCGGGAGGAATACGCAGTATTTT
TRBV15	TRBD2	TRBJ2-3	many	CATSRDLAGEPDTQYF	TGTGCCACCAGCAGAGATCTAGCGGGGGAGCCAGATACGCAGTATTTT
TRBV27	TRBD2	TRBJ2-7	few	CASSSSGITYEQYF	TGTGCCAGCAGTTCGAGCGGGATCACCTACGAGCAGTACTTC
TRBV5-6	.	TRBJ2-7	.	CASSPDSNFVVEQYF	TGTGCCAGCAGCCCGGACAGCAATTTCGTCGTCGAGCAGTACTTC
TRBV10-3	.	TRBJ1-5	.	CAISEWGSNQPQHF	TGTGCCATCAGTGAGTGGGGAAGCAATCAGCCCCAGCATTTT
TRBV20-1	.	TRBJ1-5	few	CSARVDSNQPQHF	TGCAGTGCTAGAGTCGATAGCAATCAGCCCCAGCATTTT
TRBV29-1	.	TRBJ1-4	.	CSVEGATGSNEKLFF	TGCAGCGTTGAAGGGGCGACAGGATCTAATGAAAAACTGTTTTTT
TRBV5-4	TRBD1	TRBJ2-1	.	CASSWRTGAGNEQFF	TGTGCCAGCAGCTGGAGGACAGGGGCGGGCAATGAGCAGTTCTTC
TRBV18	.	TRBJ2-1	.	CASSPRSVWAGQFF	TGTGCCAGCTCACCTAGGTCAGTCTGGGCTGGACAGTTCTTC
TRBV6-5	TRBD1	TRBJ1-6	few	CASSYAGTGRSDSPLHF	TGTGCCAGCAGTTACGCGGGGACAGGGCGTTCGGATTCACCCCTCCACTTT
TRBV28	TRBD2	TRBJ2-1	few	CASSPRTSVHVDEQFF	TGTGCCAGCAGTCCCCGGACTAGTGTGCACGTGGATGAGCAGTTCTTC
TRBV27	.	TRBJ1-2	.	CASISLLGGGGYTF	TGTGCCAGCATTTCTTTGTTGGGGGGAGGTGGCTACACCTTC
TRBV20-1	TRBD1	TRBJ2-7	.	CSASWDRSYEQYF	TGCAGTGCTAGCTGGGACAGATCCTACGAGCAGTACTTC
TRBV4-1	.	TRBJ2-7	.	CASSQDRLGLEQYF	TGCGCCAGCAGCCAGGACCGTTTAGGGCTCGAGCAGTACTTC
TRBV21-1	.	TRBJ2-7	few	CASSKDPGGGPSCEQYF	TGTGCCAGCAGCAAAGACCCGGGAGGAGGGCCTAGTTGCGAGCAGTACTTC
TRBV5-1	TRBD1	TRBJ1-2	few	CASSSGQALGYTF	TGCGCCAGCAGCTCCGGACAGGCCCTGGGCTACACCTTC
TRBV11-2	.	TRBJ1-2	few	CASSSMKFDGYTF	TGTGCCAGCAGCTCCATGAAGTTCGATGGCTACACCTTC
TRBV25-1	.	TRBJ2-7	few	CASSEYEAEGRF	TGTGCCAGCAGTGAATATGAAGCGGAGGGTCGCTTC